A selection of T cell receptor beta chains follows, all from one sample in a study of T cell responses to AZD1222 COVID-19 vaccine. The table came from immunoSEQ multiplex PCR; TCRdb's copy has only in-frame clones and leaves some out. This table has 130,000 to 150,000 clones, over 85% appearing once. This specimen consisted of peripheral blood, obtained 28 days after the second AZD1222 dose. Receptors originate from an adult who received the AZD1222 COVID-19 vaccine. Both conserved end residues are part of each CDR3. The D gene is left open where the match is weak. Clone sizes are given selectively: once, few, many, or a class where the clone is expanded.

cdr3_nt: TGTGCCATCAGTGGACAGGGAGTGAACACCATATATTTT
cdr3_aa: CAISGQGVNTIYF
d_call: TRBD1
clone_size: -
v_call: TRBV10-3
cdr3_length: 13
j_call: TRBJ1-3

cdr3_nt: TGTGCCAGCAGTTTAGCTGTGGGGTCTGAAGCTTTCTTT
cdr3_aa: CASSLAVGSEAFF
d_call: -
clone_size: -
v_call: TRBV12-3/TRBV12-4
cdr3_length: 13
j_call: TRBJ1-1

cdr3_nt: TGTGCCAGCAGTTACGGGGCGGTGTCCGAGCAGTACTTC
cdr3_aa: CASSYGAVSEQYF
d_call: -
clone_size: -
v_call: TRBV6-6
cdr3_length: 13
j_call: TRBJ2-7

cdr3_nt: TGCAGCGTTGGACAGGGAAGAAGGACAGATACGCAGTATTTT
cdr3_aa: CSVGQGRRTDTQYF
d_call: TRBD1
clone_size: -
v_call: TRBV29-1
cdr3_length: 14
j_call: TRBJ2-3

cdr3_nt: TGTGCCAGCAGTACAGGGGGGAGCGGTCAGCCCCAGCATTTT
cdr3_aa: CASSTGGSGQPQHF
d_call: TRBD1
clone_size: -
v_call: TRBV28
cdr3_length: 14
j_call: TRBJ1-5

cdr3_nt: TGTGCCAGCAGTTACAAAGCGGGAGTGGGATCAAACTACGAGCAGTACTTC
cdr3_aa: CASSYKAGVGSNYEQYF
d_call: TRBD2
clone_size: -
v_call: TRBV6-2/TRBV6-3
cdr3_length: 17
j_call: TRBJ2-7

cdr3_nt: TGCGCCAGCAGCCAGCAACCGGGAGCTTTCTTCGCTGAAGCTTTCTTT
cdr3_aa: CASSQQPGAFFAEAFF
d_call: -
clone_size: -
v_call: TRBV4-1
cdr3_length: 16
j_call: TRBJ1-1

cdr3_nt: TGCGCCAGCAGCGCGGGACAGGGTCCGGATGAGCAGTTCTTC
cdr3_aa: CASSAGQGPDEQFF
d_call: TRBD1
clone_size: -
v_call: TRBV5-1
cdr3_length: 14
j_call: TRBJ2-1

cdr3_nt: TGTGCCAGCAGCCCGAAACGGACAGGGTTCAATTCACCCCTCCACTTT
cdr3_aa: CASSPKRTGFNSPLHF
d_call: -
clone_size: -
v_call: TRBV21-1
cdr3_length: 16
j_call: TRBJ1-6

cdr3_nt: TGTGCCACTGAGAACGGAAACACTGAAGCTTTCTTT
cdr3_aa: CATENGNTEAFF
d_call: -
clone_size: once
v_call: TRBV24-1
cdr3_length: 12
j_call: TRBJ1-1

cdr3_nt: TGTGCCAGTAGTAGCGGAGGAGCTAACTATGGCTACACCTTC
cdr3_aa: CASSSGGANYGYTF
d_call: -
clone_size: -
v_call: TRBV19
cdr3_length: 14
j_call: TRBJ1-2

cdr3_nt: TGTGCCAGCAGTTACTCGGGGACTAGCGGCTACGAGCAGTACTTC
cdr3_aa: CASSYSGTSGYEQYF
d_call: TRBD2
clone_size: -
v_call: TRBV6-5
cdr3_length: 15
j_call: TRBJ2-7

cdr3_nt: TGTGCCAGCAGTTACAGGAGAACTCTAACTAATGAAAAACTGTTTTTT
cdr3_aa: CASSYRRTLTNEKLFF
d_call: -
clone_size: -
v_call: TRBV6-5
cdr3_length: 16
j_call: TRBJ1-4

cdr3_nt: TGTGCCAGTAGTATGGGGAGTGGTCTGGTCGTCTATGGCTACACCTTC
cdr3_aa: CASSMGSGLVVYGYTF
d_call: -
clone_size: -
v_call: TRBV19
cdr3_length: 16
j_call: TRBJ1-2

cdr3_nt: TGCGCCAGCAGCCACCCCGGGACTAGCCGGGACAATGAGCAGTTCTTC
cdr3_aa: CASSHPGTSRDNEQFF
d_call: TRBD2
clone_size: -
v_call: TRBV4-1
cdr3_length: 16
j_call: TRBJ2-1

cdr3_nt: TGTGCCAGCTCTGAACCTGGGGGCTCTAATGAAAAACTGTTTTTT
cdr3_aa: CASSEPGGSNEKLFF
d_call: -
clone_size: -
v_call: TRBV18
cdr3_length: 15
j_call: TRBJ1-4

cdr3_nt: TGTGCCAGCAGCCCCAGGAGGGGGGACTATGGCTACACCTTC
cdr3_aa: CASSPRRGDYGYTF
d_call: -
clone_size: once
v_call: TRBV11-3
cdr3_length: 14
j_call: TRBJ1-2

cdr3_nt: TGTGCCAGCAGCCTAATGGGGAACGTTGGGGTAAAACTGTTTTTT
cdr3_aa: CASSLMGNVGVKLFF
d_call: -
clone_size: -
v_call: TRBV5-6
cdr3_length: 15
j_call: TRBJ1-4

cdr3_nt: TGTGCCAGCAGTTACAAGGAGACGAACACTGAAGCTTTCTTT
cdr3_aa: CASSYKETNTEAFF
d_call: -
clone_size: -
v_call: TRBV6-2/TRBV6-3
cdr3_length: 14
j_call: TRBJ1-1

cdr3_nt: TGTGCCAGCAGCTGGGGGACAGGGCTCTACAATGAGCAGTTCTTC
cdr3_aa: CASSWGTGLYNEQFF
d_call: TRBD1
clone_size: -
v_call: TRBV5-4
cdr3_length: 15
j_call: TRBJ2-1

cdr3_nt: TGTGCCAGCAGCTTAGAGGCAGGGATGGACTATGGCTACACCTTC
cdr3_aa: CASSLEAGMDYGYTF
d_call: -
clone_size: -
v_call: TRBV7-8
cdr3_length: 15
j_call: TRBJ1-2

cdr3_nt: TGCGCCAGCAGCCAAGTGGGACTAGCGATGCGTGAGCAGTTCTTC
cdr3_aa: CASSQVGLAMREQFF
d_call: TRBD2
clone_size: -
v_call: TRBV4-3
cdr3_length: 15
j_call: TRBJ2-1

cdr3_nt: TGTGCCAGTAGTATCAAACAGGGAAATCAGCCCCAGCATTTT
cdr3_aa: CASSIKQGNQPQHF
d_call: -
clone_size: -
v_call: TRBV19
cdr3_length: 14
j_call: TRBJ1-5

cdr3_nt: TGTGCCAGCAGTGAATATCTGGGACAATTATTAGAGACCCAGTACTTC
cdr3_aa: CASSEYLGQLLETQYF
d_call: -
clone_size: -
v_call: TRBV25-1
cdr3_length: 16
j_call: TRBJ2-5

cdr3_nt: TGTGCCAGCTCACGGCCACAGGGGAGGCAGTACTTC
cdr3_aa: CASSRPQGRQYF
d_call: TRBD1
clone_size: -
v_call: TRBV18
cdr3_length: 12
j_call: TRBJ2-7

cdr3_nt: TGTGCCATCTCTCCCGGTTGGCGCTATGGCTACACCTTC
cdr3_aa: CAISPGWRYGYTF
d_call: -
clone_size: once
v_call: TRBV28
cdr3_length: 13
j_call: TRBJ1-2

cdr3_nt: TGTGCCAGCAGCTTCCTTCTTGTCACTACTAGCGAGGATACGCAGTATTTT
cdr3_aa: CASSFLLVTTSEDTQYF
d_call: TRBD2
clone_size: -
v_call: TRBV5-5
cdr3_length: 17
j_call: TRBJ2-3

cdr3_nt: TGTGCCAGCAGCCTCCGACAGGGTCGCAATCAGCCCCAGCATTTT
cdr3_aa: CASSLRQGRNQPQHF
d_call: TRBD1
clone_size: -
v_call: TRBV7-2
cdr3_length: 15
j_call: TRBJ1-5

cdr3_nt: TGCAGTGCTAGAGATCGTCGGTCCCAGCATTTT
cdr3_aa: CSARDRRSQHF
d_call: -
clone_size: -
v_call: TRBV20-1
cdr3_length: 11
j_call: TRBJ1-5

cdr3_nt: TGTGCCAGCAGCTTAGAGGCAGGCAAGGGCAATCAGCCCCAGCATTTT
cdr3_aa: CASSLEAGKGNQPQHF
d_call: -
clone_size: -
v_call: TRBV7-6
cdr3_length: 16
j_call: TRBJ1-5

cdr3_nt: TGTGCCAGCAGCTTAGCGGACGTCATAGGGACGCAGTATTTT
cdr3_aa: CASSLADVIGTQYF
d_call: -
clone_size: -
v_call: TRBV7-8
cdr3_length: 14
j_call: TRBJ2-3

cdr3_nt: TGTGCCAGCAGCCAAAAGCTGGGCATAGCCCCCGGGGAGCTGTTTTTT
cdr3_aa: CASSQKLGIAPGELFF
d_call: -
clone_size: -
v_call: TRBV3-1/TRBV3-2
cdr3_length: 16
j_call: TRBJ2-2

cdr3_nt: TGTGCCAGCAGCTTCCTAGCGGATTCCTACGAGCAGTACTTC
cdr3_aa: CASSFLADSYEQYF
d_call: TRBD2
clone_size: -
v_call: TRBV5-5
cdr3_length: 14
j_call: TRBJ2-7

cdr3_nt: TGTGCCAGCTCACCAGGAGGAGGGGGATCCAACTATGGCTACACCTTC
cdr3_aa: CASSPGGGGSNYGYTF
d_call: -
clone_size: -
v_call: TRBV18
cdr3_length: 16
j_call: TRBJ1-2

cdr3_nt: TGTGCCAGCAGCTTAGAGCGACGGGAATTGGCGGGAGGGGGCTACGAGCAGTACTTC
cdr3_aa: CASSLERRELAGGGYEQYF
d_call: TRBD2
clone_size: -
v_call: TRBV7-6
cdr3_length: 19
j_call: TRBJ2-7

cdr3_nt: TGTGCCAGCAGGACCGGGACAGGGGGCGGCCTTTCCTATGGCTACACCTTC
cdr3_aa: CASRTGTGGGLSYGYTF
d_call: TRBD1
clone_size: -
v_call: TRBV28
cdr3_length: 17
j_call: TRBJ1-2

cdr3_nt: TGTGCCAGCAGCCCGACCCCGCTTGCAGGAAGATTGGGGCAGTACTTC
cdr3_aa: CASSPTPLAGRLGQYF
d_call: -
clone_size: few
v_call: TRBV5-5
cdr3_length: 16
j_call: TRBJ2-7

cdr3_nt: TGTGCCAGCAGTTTATCGCTCGAGCCCCTCCACTTT
cdr3_aa: CASSLSLEPLHF
d_call: -
clone_size: -
v_call: TRBV28
cdr3_length: 12
j_call: TRBJ1-6

cdr3_nt: TGTGCCAGCAGCTTAGGAGACAGGGACGTGGGTGAGCAGTTCTTC
cdr3_aa: CASSLGDRDVGEQFF
d_call: TRBD1
clone_size: -
v_call: TRBV7-3
cdr3_length: 15
j_call: TRBJ2-1

cdr3_nt: TGTGCCAGCAGCCAAGTAGGGGGGTCTGGGGCCAACGTCCTGACTTTC
cdr3_aa: CASSQVGGSGANVLTF
d_call: -
clone_size: -
v_call: TRBV4-2
cdr3_length: 16
j_call: TRBJ2-6

cdr3_nt: TGTGCCAGCAGCGTCTTAGGGGAGCAGTACTTC
cdr3_aa: CASSVLGEQYF
d_call: -
clone_size: -
v_call: TRBV25-1
cdr3_length: 11
j_call: TRBJ2-7

cdr3_nt: TGTGCCAGCAGCCGCCAATCCAATTGGGGATATGAGCAGTTCTTC
cdr3_aa: CASSRQSNWGYEQFF
d_call: -
clone_size: -
v_call: TRBV11-2
cdr3_length: 15
j_call: TRBJ2-1

cdr3_nt: TGTGCCAGCAGTTACTCGAGCAGGCGCTCTGGAAACACCATATATTTT
cdr3_aa: CASSYSSRRSGNTIYF
d_call: -
clone_size: -
v_call: TRBV6-5
cdr3_length: 16
j_call: TRBJ1-3

cdr3_nt: TGCGCCAGCAGCTCGGGGACAGACTTGAACACTGAAGCTTTCTTT
cdr3_aa: CASSSGTDLNTEAFF
d_call: TRBD1
clone_size: once
v_call: TRBV5-1
cdr3_length: 15
j_call: TRBJ1-1

cdr3_nt: TGCGCCAGCAGCACCGGGACAGGCAGTGAAGCTTTCTTT
cdr3_aa: CASSTGTGSEAFF
d_call: TRBD1
clone_size: -
v_call: TRBV5-1
cdr3_length: 13
j_call: TRBJ1-1

cdr3_nt: TGTGCCAGCAGCTTAACCGGTAATAGCGGCACAGATACGCAGTATTTT
cdr3_aa: CASSLTGNSGTDTQYF
d_call: -
clone_size: -
v_call: TRBV7-3
cdr3_length: 16
j_call: TRBJ2-3

cdr3_nt: TGCGCCAGCAGCTTTGGACAGACGAACACTGAAGCTTTCTTT
cdr3_aa: CASSFGQTNTEAFF
d_call: -
clone_size: -
v_call: TRBV4-1
cdr3_length: 14
j_call: TRBJ1-1

cdr3_nt: TGTGCCAGCAGTTATGCAGGGACCTACGAGCAGTACTTC
cdr3_aa: CASSYAGTYEQYF
d_call: -
clone_size: few
v_call: TRBV6-2/TRBV6-3
cdr3_length: 13
j_call: TRBJ2-7

cdr3_nt: TGTGCCAGTAGTATAGGTGGACGGGGGATCCGTAATGAAAAACTGTTTTTT
cdr3_aa: CASSIGGRGIRNEKLFF
d_call: -
clone_size: few
v_call: TRBV19
cdr3_length: 17
j_call: TRBJ1-4

cdr3_nt: TGTGCCAGCAGCCAAGAAGGAGTATCCACCGGGGAGCTGTTTTTT
cdr3_aa: CASSQEGVSTGELFF
d_call: -
clone_size: -
v_call: TRBV4-2
cdr3_length: 15
j_call: TRBJ2-2

cdr3_nt: TGTGCCAGCGGAGAACAGGCAATTGATTCACCCCTCCACTTT
cdr3_aa: CASGEQAIDSPLHF
d_call: -
clone_size: -
v_call: TRBV3-1/TRBV3-2
cdr3_length: 14
j_call: TRBJ1-6

cdr3_nt: TGCAGTGCTAGGGAATCTTACGAGCAGTACTTC
cdr3_aa: CSARESYEQYF
d_call: -
clone_size: few
v_call: TRBV20-1
cdr3_length: 11
j_call: TRBJ2-7

cdr3_nt: TGTGCCAGCAGTTTCGGGACAGGTTATACTAACTATGGCTACACCTTC
cdr3_aa: CASSFGTGYTNYGYTF
d_call: TRBD1
clone_size: -
v_call: TRBV6-5
cdr3_length: 16
j_call: TRBJ1-2

cdr3_nt: TGTGCCAGCAGTGAACATGGGGGAAAACTGTTTTTT
cdr3_aa: CASSEHGGKLFF
d_call: -
clone_size: -
v_call: TRBV2
cdr3_length: 12
j_call: TRBJ1-4

cdr3_nt: TGTGCCAGCAGCGTAGCTGTAAATTCACCCCTCCACTTT
cdr3_aa: CASSVAVNSPLHF
d_call: -
clone_size: -
v_call: TRBV9
cdr3_length: 13
j_call: TRBJ1-6

cdr3_nt: TGTGCCAGCAGCCTGACAGGGTCGGTGTTTGGCTACACCTTC
cdr3_aa: CASSLTGSVFGYTF
d_call: TRBD1
clone_size: -
v_call: TRBV14
cdr3_length: 14
j_call: TRBJ1-2

cdr3_nt: TGTGCCAGTTTCCCGGGACAGGGGGCGTTTGGCTACACCTTC
cdr3_aa: CASFPGQGAFGYTF
d_call: TRBD1
clone_size: -
v_call: TRBV19
cdr3_length: 14
j_call: TRBJ1-2